The T cell receptor beta chain described here comes from a study of control samples from healthy donors and cancer patients. Sequencing was performed with immunoSEQ multiplex PCR; in TCRdb, only in-frame clones are kept and a portion is missing. The sample includes about 140,000 clones, under 95% of them seen just once. This CDR3 is 16 amino acids long. Trimming took off 1 base at V and 2 bases at J, with 12 bases between the two ends. From germline, CDR1 is MGHRA and CDR2 YSYEKL. The source of this sequence is a man aged 35-49 years in good health. What was sequenced was blood. This chain joins TRBV4-1 and TRBJ1-3; tentative D call: TRBD1 (6 bases). The CDR3 DNA follows: TGCGCCAGCAGCCAAGTCCAGGGGAGCGCTGGAAACACCATATATTTT. Its protein is CASSQVQGSAGNTIYF.